The 3 T cell receptor beta chains below all came from one sample that was sequenced in a study of radiotherapy plus CTLA-4 blockade in lung cancer. Method: immunoSEQ multiplex PCR; TCRdb's copy keeps in-frame clones and lacks some. This repertoire shows 65,000 to 85,000 clones, 76% found once; its top ten account for 16%. The sample consisted of peripheral blood, taken from a patient treated with radiotherapy plus ipilimumab. These receptors were obtained from a human donor with non-small cell lung cancer whose response to radiotherapy plus ipilimumab could not be evaluated. Some clones in this sample may be carry-over from other donors' samples.

The chain uses TRBV6-5 and TRBJ1-1; no firm D call. V was cut by 2 bases and J by 4 bases, with 8 bases left in between. Germline-derived CDR1 and CDR2 are MNHEY and SVGAGI. This CDR3 is 13 amino acids long. The CDR3 coding sequence is TGTGCCAGCAGTTACGGGCATGCCACTGAAGCTTTCTTT. Translating it yields CASSYGHATEAFF.

The CDR3 sequence: CASSEARRGRGNQPQHF. The CDR3 nucleotides read TGTGCCAGCAGTGAAGCGCGAAGGGGGCGAGGCAATCAGCCCCAGCATTTT. The J gene is TRBJ1-5, the V gene TRBV6-1; TRBD1 agrees at 7 bases. Germline lookup yields CDR1 MNHNS and CDR2 SASEGT. This CDR3 contains 17 residues. The J segment lost 2 bases and the V segment lost 0 bases, leaving 7 bases of the junction unmatched.

CDR3 sequence: CASSQGVGGYEQYF. The CDR3 bases are TGCGCCAGCAGCCAGGGGGTGGGGGGCTACGAGCAGTACTTC. This chain joins TRBV4-1 and TRBJ2-7; TRBD2 is a possible D gene (6 bases). Between the trimmed V and J ends, which lost 3 bases and 3 bases, there was a span of 12 bases. Germline CDR1 MGHRA, CDR2 YSYEKL. The CDR3 loop spans 14 amino acids.